Listed here are 22 T cell receptor beta chains from one sample, sequenced in a study of T cell repertoires in cytomegalovirus infection. Via MiXCR, TCRdb re-called the reads, giving one row per CDR3 protein. The sample lists about 470,000 distinct CDR3 sequences; 40% to 50% were seen once. These receptors lack a known antigen. The source material was cultured PBMCs, sampled from culture after CMV antigen stimulation. The receptors stem from a human donor in good health (CMV status not recorded). Some clones in this sample may be carry-over from other donors' samples.

This clonotype was observed a handful of times. The chain carries TRBV6-1 and TRBJ1-2, with 12 bases that match TRBD1. Germline CDR1 is MNHNS and CDR2 is SASEGT. Trimming removed 4 bases from V and 8 bases from J; junction bases left unmatched: 8. The CDR3 contains 15 residues. Written as DNA, the CDR3 is TGTGCCAGCAGTGGGCCGGGACAGGGGGCGCGAGGCTACACCTTC. Amino acids: CASSGPGQGARGYTF.

The chain is built from TRBV19 and TRBJ1-1; no reliable D call. Germline CDR1 LNHDA, CDR2 SQIVND (reference sequence). The CDR3 loop spans 14 amino acids. With 6 bases removed from V and 2 bases from J, the gap between germline ends came to 13 bases. The DNA of the CDR3 is TGTGCCAGTAGACAAGGACGGGTAAACACTGAAGCTTTCTTT. It codes for CASRQGRVNTEAFF.

The V call is TRBV7-2, the J call TRBJ2-1; D is perhaps TRBD2 (6 bases). Trimming cost V 0 bases and J 1 base, with 19 bases left between them. This CDR3 region has 19 residues. CDR1 SGHTA and CDR2 FQGNSA come from the germline V gene. The CDR3 loop is CASSLAPGGGTLSYNEQFF. The CDR3 DNA is TGTGCCAGCAGCTTAGCTCCTGGTGGGGGGACGCTTTCCTACAATGAGCAGTTCTTC.

This clonotype turned up a few times. The V call is TRBV12-3 or TRBV12-4, the J call TRBJ2-1; D call uncertain. The CDR3 runs 13 residues. V lost 4 bases and J 5 bases, leaving 9 bases between the germline ends. CDR3 residues: CASSSGPDNEQFF. In DNA form, the CDR3 reads TGTGCCAGCAGTTCTGGGCCCGACAATGAGCAGTTCTTC.

This clonotype appeared a few times. The V and J genes are TRBV11-3 and TRBJ2-1; 7 bases fit TRBD1. There are 14 residues in the CDR3. CDR1 is SGHNT, CDR2 YENEEA, per germline. V lost 5 bases to trimming and J lost 7 bases; unmatched junction nucleotides: 8. CDR3: CASSPGTDKNEQFF. CDR3 coding DNA: TGTGCCAGCAGCCCCGGGACAGATAAGAATGAGCAGTTCTTC. The full variable domain, rest sourced from reference TRBV11-3 and TRBJ2-1, is EAGVVQSPRYKIIEKKQPVAFWCNPISGHNTLYWYLQNLGQGPELLIRYENEEAVDDSQLPKDRFSAERLKGVDSTLKIQPAELGDSAVYLCASSPGTDKNEQFFGPGTRLTVL.

There are a few counts of this clonotype. The rearrangement links TRBV2 to TRBJ1-5; D is uncertain. V lost 10 bases to trimming and J lost 9 bases, with 10 bases between them. The CDR3 length is 10 residues. The germline V gene encodes CDR1 SNHLY and CDR2 FYNNEI. CDR3 nucleotides: TGTGCCACAGAGGATCGGCCCCAGCATTTT. Its protein product is CATEDRPQHF.

At least ten counts were recorded for this clonotype. This sequence joins TRBV7-2 and TRBJ2-7; D not resolved. This CDR3 spans 13 amino acids. With 2 bases removed from V and 3 bases from J, the gap between germline ends came to 8 bases. Germline loops: CDR1 SGHTA, CDR2 FQGNSA. CDR3 sequence: CASSLNGFYEQYF. In DNA, the CDR3 is TGTGCCAGCAGCTTAAACGGTTTCTACGAGCAGTACTTC.

This chain uses TRBV29-1 with TRBJ2-7; 12 bases agree with TRBD2. The V and J ends lost 6 bases and 2 bases, in that order; junction bases with no gene match: 2. The CDR3 contains 13 residues. The germline CDR1 and CDR2 sequences are SQVTM and ANQGSEA. The CDR3 reads CSVRTSGTYEQYF. The CDR3 DNA follows: TGCAGCGTGAGGACTAGCGGGACCTACGAGCAGTACTTC.

This clonotype was counted only a few times. V gene TRBV7-9 combines with J gene TRBJ2-7, with 9 bases lining up with TRBD1. The trim removed 6 bases at V and 4 bases at J, leaving 4 bases unmatched. In germline, CDR1 is SEHNR, CDR2 FQNEAQ (reference sequence). This CDR3 has 13 residues. CDR3 protein: CASRDRGVYEQYF. DNA of the CDR3: TGTGCCAGCAGGGACAGGGGAGTATACGAGCAGTACTTC.

This chain connects TRBV7-9 to TRBJ2-1, with D perhaps TRBD1 (5 bases). Trimming cost V 1 base and J 8 bases, with 15 bases left between them. This CDR3 comprises 15 residues. Germline V gene lookup returns CDR1 SEHNR and CDR2 FQNEAQ (reference sequence). Written as DNA, the CDR3 is TGTGCCAGCAGCTTAGGACAGTTGATTGAGGATGAGCAGTTCTTC. Translating gives CASSLGQLIEDEQFF.

The chain combines TRBV7-2 with TRBJ1-1; tentative D call: TRBD1 (6 bases). Germline V gives CDR1 SGHTA, CDR2 FQGNSA. The CDR3 has 15 amino acids. V shed 0 bases and J shed 6 bases, with 14 bases lying between them. CDR3 in amino acids: CASSLAGQISAEAFF. CDR3 in DNA: TGTGCCAGCAGCTTAGCCGGACAGATTTCCGCTGAAGCTTTCTTT.

The V gene is TRBV7-9, the J gene TRBJ2-7, with TRBD2 matching 8 bases. Germline V gene data show CDR1 as SEHNR and CDR2 as FQNEAQ (reference sequence). This CDR3 contains 15 residues. Trimming at V came to 5 bases and at J to 3 bases, leaving 9 bases not matched to a gene. Written as DNA, the CDR3 is TGTGCCAGCAGCCCCCCGGGGGGGGGAAACTACGAGCAGTACTTC. Protein: CASSPPGGGNYEQYF.

The chain has TRBV6-6 and TRBJ2-7, with 8 bases lining up with TRBD2. Germline V lookup: CDR1 MNHNY, CDR2 SVGAGI (reference sequence). This CDR3 has 14 amino acids. Unmatched junction bases numbered 8, after V lost 6 bases and J lost 4 bases. CDR3 region: CASRAGGAEYEQYF. The CDR3 coding sequence is TGTGCCAGCAGGGCCGGGGGGGCTGAATACGAGCAGTACTTC.

This clonotype was found many times. This chain joins TRBV7-2 and TRBJ1-2, with TRBD1 identical over 7 bases. The CDR3 consists of 13 residues. The J segment lost 4 bases and the V segment lost 5 bases, leaving 4 bases of the junction unmatched. Germline V lookup: CDR1 SGHTA, CDR2 FQGNSA. CDR3: CASSRQGVYGYTF. The CDR3 coding sequence is TGTGCCAGCAGCAGACAGGGCGTCTATGGCTACACCTTC.

This clonotype has ten or more counts. This chain uses TRBV7-2 with TRBJ2-3; 9 bases line up with TRBD2. CDR1 is SGHTA, CDR2 FQGNSA, per germline. J was trimmed by 4 bases and V by 1 base; bases with no gene match: 3. The CDR3 is 15 amino acids. The CDR3, as DNA: TGTGCCAGCAGCTTAGTAGCGGGAGCGGCAGATACGCAGTATTTT. This sequence encodes CASSLVAGAADTQYF.

CDR3 residues: CAIRAGLGDNEQFF. As DNA, the CDR3 is TGTGCCATCAGGGCGGGACTAGGGGACAATGAGCAGTTCTTC. The chain links TRBV10-3 to TRBJ2-1; 8 positions match TRBD2. This CDR3 is built from 14 residues. Trimming cost V 6 bases and J 5 bases; bases outside gene matches: 6. Germline-derived CDR1 and CDR2 are ENHRY and SYGVKD.

This clonotype was seen a few times. V gene TRBV28 combines with J gene TRBJ1-2; D perhaps matches TRBD1 (5 bases). Trimming cost V 3 bases and J 4 bases, with 12 bases left between them. Germline CDR1 and CDR2: MDHEN and SYDVKM. The CDR3 is 14 residues long. This chain's CDR3 is CASSLWTTGYGYTF. CDR3 DNA: TGTGCCAGCAGTTTGTGGACAACGGGCTATGGCTACACCTTC.

The chain is built from TRBV11-1 and TRBJ2-5; TRBD2 might be the D (6 bases). Germline CDR1 SGHAT, CDR2 FQDESV (reference sequence). This CDR3 region has 16 residues. The ends were cut back, 6 bases at V and 2 bases at J, with 19 bases in the middle. The CDR3 spells CASSWIGTGGQETQYF. The CDR3 DNA is TGTGCCAGCAGTTGGATCGGGACTGGGGGGCAAGAGACCCAGTACTTC.

The V call is TRBV5-1, the J call TRBJ2-7; 9 bases fit TRBD2. Germline-derived CDR1 and CDR2 are SGHRS and YFSETQ. This CDR3 has 14 amino acids. V shed 2 bases, J shed 6 bases, and the junction held 6 bases outside the gene matches. The CDR3 spells CASSLAGTSSEQYF. CDR3 nucleotide sequence: TGCGCCAGCAGCTTAGCCGGGACTAGCAGCGAGCAGTACTTC.

This clonotype was seen more than once but under ten times. This chain uses TRBV6-1 with TRBJ2-7; TRBD2 matches at 9 bases. This CDR3 region has 17 residues. The germline gives CDR1 MNHNS, CDR2 SASEGT. V lost 8 bases, J lost 7 bases, and 21 bases stayed unmatched. The chain's CDR3 is CASAPLSGSGPGKEQYF. The CDR3 nucleotides are TGTGCCAGCGCTCCCCTTAGCGGGAGTGGGCCCGGGAAAGAGCAGTACTTC.

This chain uses TRBV7-2 with TRBJ1-6, with D possibly matching TRBD1 (5 bases). This CDR3 has 15 residues. From germline, CDR1 is SGHTA and CDR2 FQGNSA. The V and J ends lost 4 bases and 9 bases respectively, with 16 bases between them. CDR3 in amino acids: CASSSSGHGGSPLHF. Here the CDR3 DNA reads TGTGCCAGCAGCTCCTCTGGGCACGGGGGTTCACCCCTCCACTTT.

This rearrangement joins TRBV15 to TRBJ2-3; 10 positions match TRBD2. V gave up 0 bases and J gave up 4 bases; unmatched junction bases: 7. Germline V gene sequence: CDR1 LNHNV, CDR2 YYDKDF (reference sequence). CDR3 size: 17 residues. The chain's CDR3 is CATSRDSGLAVADTQYF. The CDR3 DNA reads as TGTGCCACCAGCAGAGATTCCGGACTAGCGGTAGCAGATACGCAGTATTTT.